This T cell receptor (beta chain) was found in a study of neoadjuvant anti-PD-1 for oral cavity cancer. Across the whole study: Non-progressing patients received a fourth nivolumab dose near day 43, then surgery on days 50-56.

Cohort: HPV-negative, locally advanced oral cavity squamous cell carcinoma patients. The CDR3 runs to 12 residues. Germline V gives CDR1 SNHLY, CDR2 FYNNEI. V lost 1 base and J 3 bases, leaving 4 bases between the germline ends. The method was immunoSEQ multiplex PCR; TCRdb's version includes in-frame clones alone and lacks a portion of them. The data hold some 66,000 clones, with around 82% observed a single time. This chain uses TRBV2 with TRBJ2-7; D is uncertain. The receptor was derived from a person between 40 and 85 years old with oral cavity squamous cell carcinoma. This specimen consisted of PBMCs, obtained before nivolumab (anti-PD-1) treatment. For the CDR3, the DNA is TGTGCCAGCAGTGAAGGATACTACGAGCAGTACTTC. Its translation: CASSEGYYEQYF.